These 7 T cell receptor beta chains originate from one sample sequenced in a study of metastatic and nonmetastatic thyroid tumors. From the PCR reads, TCRdb re-called clones with MiXCR. The data contain 15,000 to 20,000 clones, around a third of them singletons. All patients were treatment-naive before thyroid surgery. The sample was tumor tissue. The receptors here all came from a male donor with papillary thyroid cancer or a benign thyroid nodule (not recorded which). Some clones in this sample may be carry-over from other donors' samples.

This clone is classed as medium-sized. This chain joins TRBV27 and TRBJ2-3; maybe TRBD2 (5 bases). Trimming left V 3 bases short and J 2 bases short, with 12 bases between. This CDR3 is 15 amino acids long. Looked up from germline, CDR1 is MNHEY and CDR2 is SMNVEV (reference sequence). CDR3 in DNA: TGTGCCAGCAGTTTCGGAGGTCCCGACACAGATACGCAGTATTTT. It is translated as CASSFGGPDTDTQYF.

The gene calls are TRBV20-1 and TRBJ1-2; no clear D. V lost 3 bases, J lost 5 bases, and 10 bases lay in between. CDR1 and CDR2 from the germline V gene are DFQATT and SNEGSKA (reference sequence). CDR3 length: 12 residues. This CDR3 reads CSASVGSYGYTF. The CDR3 nucleotides read TGCAGTGCTAGTGTAGGGAGTTATGGCTACACCTTC.

This clone appeared many times. This chain joins TRBV6-1 and TRBJ1-5, with D possibly TRBD1 on 5 matching bases. Germline assignment: CDR1 MNHNS and CDR2 SASEGT. The CDR3 extends over 13 amino acids. V lost 6 bases, J lost 7 bases, and 13 bases lay in between. CDR3 nucleotides: TGTGCCAGCAGAGACCCCGGGGGACAGCCCCAGCATTTT. It codes for CASRDPGGQPQHF.

This clone showed up just a few times. This sample also contains other DNA sequences that code for the same CDR3. The V gene is TRBV10-2, the J gene TRBJ1-4; D is ambiguous. The V gene's germline CDR1 is WSHSY and CDR2 SAAADI. CDR3 length: 13 residues. V was clipped by 0 bases and J by 12 bases, with 11 bases between them. The CDR3 sequence is CASSESPTGELFF. The CDR3 DNA reads TGCGCCAGCAGTGAGTCGCCTACTGGGGAACTGTTTTTT.

This clone is medium-sized (0.01 to 0.1%) by share. This rearrangement joins TRBV20-1 to TRBJ2-7, with TRBD1 matching over 7 bases. CDR3 length: 12 amino acids. Trimming cost V 2 bases and J 4 bases; bases outside gene matches: 2. Germline V lookup: CDR1 DFQATT, CDR2 SNEGSKA (reference sequence). CDR3 nucleotides: TGCAGTGCTAGACAGGGGGAATACGAGCAGTACTTC. Translated: CSARQGEYEQYF.

This sequence joins TRBV7-7 and TRBJ1-4; TRBD1 agrees at 7 bases. This CDR3 spans 15 amino acids. From germline, CDR1 is SSHAT and CDR2 FNYEAQ (reference sequence). The ends lost 6 bases at V and 5 bases at J; junction bases unmatched: 9. CDR3 region: CASSRTQGINEKLFF. The CDR3 DNA is TGTGCCAGCAGTCGTACACAGGGGATAAATGAAAAACTGTTTTTT.

This clone is deemed large. The gene calls are TRBV12-3 or TRBV12-4 and TRBJ2-1; TRBD2 aligns across 7 bases. The CDR3 covers 18 residues. V was clipped by 0 bases and J by 0 bases; unmatched bases: 8. For the CDR3, the DNA is TGTGCCAGCAGTTTAGCGTGGGAAACGGGAGGCTCCTACAATGAGCAGTTCTTC. It is translated as CASSLAWETGGSYNEQFF.